This T cell receptor (beta chain) was obtained from a study of patients and donors after allogeneic stem cell transplantation. The germline V gene has CDR1 SGHVS and CDR2 FQNEAQ. The CDR3 has 15 residues. V was pared by 0 bases and J by 2 bases, with 11 bases between. MiXCR, run by TCRdb on the RT-PCR reads, gives a single entry per CDR3 protein. The sample has 920,000 or so distinct CDR3 sequences, roughly 18% seen once. This clonotype was detected a few times. The chain carries TRBV7-8 and TRBJ2-7; D gene uncertain. The TCR originated in a human donor who was either an allogeneic HSCT recipient or a stem cell or donor lymphocyte infusion donor (not recorded which). It is not recorded whose cells these are; they may come from a transplant donor. The source material was blood, either unsorted or a sorted T cell fraction (not recorded which). The chain's CDR3 is CASSLAVVGPYEQYF. In DNA, the CDR3 is TGTGCCAGCAGCTTAGCGGTAGTAGGGCCCTACGAGCAGTACTTC.